This T cell receptor (beta chain) was observed in a study of vaccination and CD4 T cells after COVID-19. Study overall: Two of the convalescents were Hispanic, and the group consisted of six males and four females. SARS-CoV-2, HCoV-NL63, HCoV-OC43 and HCoV-229E supplied the overlapping spike peptides used to stimulate cells. Study-level results: A median of approximately 88% of reactive clones, in convalescent patients, became evident only post-vaccination.

On this clonotype itself: Its antigen is unknown.

Treatment in this sample: roughly 10-day PBMC culture with coronavirus spike peptide pools or control peptides (ViraFEST assay). V was trimmed by 2 bases and J by 5 bases, leaving 15 bases between them. Per germline, CDR1 LNHDA and CDR2 SQIVND (reference sequence). CDR3 size: 15 residues. Cultured CD4+ T cell DNA was sequenced using the Oncomine TCR Beta short-read assay. The template was genomic DNA from cultured CD4+ T cells. TCRdb called the PCR reads again in MiXCR, with one record for every CDR3 protein. This table holds 4,500 or so distinct CDR3 sequences, about 41% found once. This receptor was identified in a human donor who had recovered from COVID-19. The sample consisted of CD4+ T cells from blood, cultured in vitro. The V and J genes are TRBV19 and TRBJ1-2; D might be TRBD1 (6 bases). The CDR3 DNA sequence: TGTGCCAGTAGTATACCGGGGGACACCCGGTATGGCTACACCTTC. It is translated as CASSIPGDTRYGYTF.